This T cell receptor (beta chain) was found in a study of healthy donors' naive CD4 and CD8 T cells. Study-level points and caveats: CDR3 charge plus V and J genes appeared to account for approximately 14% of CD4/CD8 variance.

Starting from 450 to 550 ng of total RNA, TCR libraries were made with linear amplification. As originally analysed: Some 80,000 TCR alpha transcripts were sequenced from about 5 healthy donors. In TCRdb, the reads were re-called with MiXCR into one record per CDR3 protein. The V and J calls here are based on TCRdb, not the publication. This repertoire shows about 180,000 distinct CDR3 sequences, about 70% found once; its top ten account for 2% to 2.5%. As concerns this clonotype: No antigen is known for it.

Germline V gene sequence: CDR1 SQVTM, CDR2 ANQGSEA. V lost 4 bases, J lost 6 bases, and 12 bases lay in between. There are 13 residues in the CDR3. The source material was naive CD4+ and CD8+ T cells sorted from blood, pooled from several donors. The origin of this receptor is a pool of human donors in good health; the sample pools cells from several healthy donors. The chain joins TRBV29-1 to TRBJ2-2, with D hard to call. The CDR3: CSVGLSEAGELFF. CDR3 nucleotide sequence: TGCAGCGTTGGTTTGAGTGAGGCCGGGGAGCTGTTTTTT.